The clone carrying this T cell receptor beta chain was seen at least ten times. The antigen remains unidentified. The sample comes from a study of T cells after yellow fever vaccination. On the study more broadly: SMART-Seq v4 Ultra Low Input prepared libraries from low-cell fractions. The study's findings and limits: The study re-detected most primary-vaccination clones after the booster (around 96% CD4, roughly 85% CD8). A limited proportion of clonotypes was detected within both the CD4 and CD8 compartments.

There are 14 residues in the CDR3. CDR1 DFQATT and CDR2 SNEGSKA come from the germline V gene (reference sequence). V was cut by 5 bases and J by 4 bases, with 17 bases left in between. TCRdb re-called the 5' RACE reads with MiXCR, one entry per CDR3 protein. The sample includes about 580,000 distinct CDR3 sequences, approximately 16% of them seen just once. This clonotype was obtained from a man between 18 and 29 years old who received the YFV17D yellow fever vaccine. The sample was PBMCs, taken around 5 days after the first yellow fever vaccination. The chain employs TRBV20-1 and TRBJ2-5, with D tentatively TRBD1 (7 bases). DNA for the CDR3: TGCAGTGCTCCTATGACAGGGAGGCCAGAGACCCAGTACTTC. Translated: CSAPMTGRPETQYF.